The 10 T cell receptor beta chains listed next were all sequenced from one sample in a study of shared clonotypes between healthy human individuals. Produced via immunoSEQ multiplex PCR; TCRdb's table is partial and in-frame only. This sample yields about half a million clones, of which 70% to 85% are seen a single time; around 13% belongs to the top ten. Sequencing was performed on PBMCs. These receptors came from a middle-aged woman in good health. Some clones in this sample may be carry-over from other donors' samples.

The chain employs TRBV2 and TRBJ1-5; D perhaps matches TRBD1 (6 bases). This CDR3 is 15 amino acids long. CDR1 and CDR2 from the germline V gene are SNHLY and FYNNEI. Deletions cut 5 bases from V and 1 base from J, with 12 bases between. DNA for the CDR3: TGTGCCAGCAGTAAAACAGGGCTGAGCAATCAGCCCCAGCATTTT. Translation gives CASSKTGLSNQPQHF.

V gene TRBV9 combines with J gene TRBJ1-2; no definite D call. The germline V gene encodes CDR1 SGDLS and CDR2 YYNGEE. V was trimmed by 3 bases and J by 3 bases, leaving 9 bases between them. The CDR3 runs 13 residues. CDR3 sequence: CASSAETDYGYTF. In DNA, the CDR3 is TGTGCCAGCAGCGCCGAGACCGACTATGGCTACACCTTC.

Concerning this clone itself: At one of its ends the junction is not consistent with the germline gene, which may arise from a read error. The genes are TRBV27 and TRBJ2-7; D unclear. Germline V CDR1 and CDR2: MNHEY, SMNVEV (reference sequence). The CDR3 sequence is 16 residues long. The CDR3 protein is CASSLVSSLTSHEQYF. CDR3 nucleotides: TGTGCCAGCAGTTTAGTCTCTAGTCTTACCTCCCACGAGCAGTACTTC.

The CDR3 sequence is CAHRPSGGTDTQYF. Written as DNA, the CDR3 is TGTGCCCACAGGCCGTCGGGGGGCACAGATACGCAGTATTTT. This chain links TRBV6-6 with TRBJ2-3, with a weak D call TRBD2 (6 bases). Germline CDR1 is MNHNY and CDR2 is SVGAGI (reference sequence). This CDR3 is 14 amino acids long. V gave up 11 bases and J gave up 1 base, with 16 bases separating them.

This clone was observed once. The V call is TRBV5-1, the J call TRBJ1-4; D not resolved. V lost 0 bases and J 0 bases, leaving 6 bases between the germline ends. This CDR3 contains 15 residues. Germline V CDR1 and CDR2: SGHRS, YFSETQ. For the CDR3, the DNA is TGCGCCAGCAGCTTGGTTCAGGCAACTAATGAAAAACTGTTTTTT. Encoded protein: CASSLVQATNEKLFF.

J is TRBJ2-7 and V is TRBV18; perhaps D is TRBD1 or TRBD2 (5 bases each). Germline loops: CDR1 KGHSH, CDR2 LQKENI. V lost 5 bases and J lost 2, with 13 bases in between. The CDR3 contains 14 residues. CDR3 residues: CASSKGTAPYEQYF. The CDR3 DNA is TGTGCCAGCTCAAAAGGGACCGCACCCTACGAGCAGTACTTC.

As concerns this clone: Just one base apart from a much larger clone, this may be a read error. The same CDR3 can be traced to other DNA sequences in this sample. The chain couples TRBV7-9 to TRBJ2-1, with 10 positions matching TRBD2. V shed 0 bases and J 2 bases; nucleotides not matched to a gene: 1. This CDR3 is 16 amino acids long. Germline V gene lookup returns CDR1 SEHNR and CDR2 FQNEAQ (reference sequence). This chain's CDR3 is CASSLALAGTYNEQFF. The DNA of the CDR3 is TGTGCCAGCAGCTTAGCACTAGCGGGGACCTACAATGAGCAGTTCTTC. Based on the CDR3 plus reference TRBV7-9 and TRBJ2-1, the full variable domain is DTGVSQNPRHKITKRGQNVTFRCDPISEHNRLYWYRQTLGQGPEFLTYFQNEAQLEKSRLLSDRFSAERPKGSFSTLEIQRTEQGDSAMYLCASSLALAGTYNEQFFGPGTRLTVL.

The chain couples TRBV6-6 to TRBJ1-2; TRBD1 might be the D (6 bases). Trimming pared 5 bases from V and 2 bases from J, leaving 12 bases between. Germline V gives CDR1 MNHNY, CDR2 SVGAGI (reference sequence). The CDR3 has 14 amino acids. CDR3 region: CASSTGTSNYGYTF. CDR3 nucleotides: TGTGCCAGCAGTACCGGGACAAGCAACTATGGCTACACCTTC.

The V and J genes are TRBV7-2 and TRBJ1-4; D possibly corresponds to TRBD1 (6 bases). The CDR3 sequence is 19 residues long. Deletions cut 8 bases from V and 0 bases from J, with 25 bases between. CDR1 SGHTA and CDR2 FQGNSA come from the germline V gene. CDR3 amino acids: CASGRPAQGTFATNEKLFF. In DNA form, the CDR3 reads TGTGCCAGCGGACGACCGGCTCAGGGGACTTTCGCAACTAATGAAAAACTGTTTTTT.

The V gene is TRBV7-9, the J gene TRBJ2-6; D possibly corresponds to TRBD2 (5 bases). Germline values: CDR1 SEHNR, CDR2 FQNEAQ (reference sequence). Trimming shortened V by 2 bases and J by 5 bases, and 22 bases separated the two germline ends. The CDR3 is 19 residues long. Written as DNA, the CDR3 is TGTGCCAGCAGCTTACCTCGGGGTACCGCCGGTGGTAGGGCCAACGTCCTGACTTTC. This sequence encodes CASSLPRGTAGGRANVLTF.